This T cell receptor beta chain was sequenced for a study of OX40 agonist ivuxolimab in advanced cancers. Study information: Patients with hepatocellular carcinoma, melanoma, renal cell or head and neck cancer made up the dose-escalation patients.

Study outcomes and limitations: Also showing low normalized T-cell clonal expansion were some of the nonresponders. Researchers report that CD8+ T cells had, on average, more expanded clones than CD4+.

The V gene lost 1 base and the J gene lost 0 bases, with 9 bases spanning the gap. The CDR3 spans 15 residues. Germline V lookup: CDR1 LNHNV, CDR2 YYDKDF (reference sequence). With respect to this clone: The antigen is undetermined.

Sequencing was performed with immunoSEQ multiplex PCR; in TCRdb, only in-frame clones are kept and a portion is missing. The sample records about 71,000 clones, roughly 81% being singletons. The sample was CD4+ or CD8+ T cells sorted from blood, taken in a trial of the OX40 agonist ivuxolimab. This sequence was found in an adult with an advanced solid tumor such as melanoma, head and neck, liver or kidney cancer. The chain couples TRBV15 to TRBJ1-2; D call uncertain. The CDR3 loop is CATSRGLSSNYGYTF. As DNA, the CDR3 is TGTGCCACCAGCAGAGGACTATCCTCTAACTATGGCTACACCTTC.